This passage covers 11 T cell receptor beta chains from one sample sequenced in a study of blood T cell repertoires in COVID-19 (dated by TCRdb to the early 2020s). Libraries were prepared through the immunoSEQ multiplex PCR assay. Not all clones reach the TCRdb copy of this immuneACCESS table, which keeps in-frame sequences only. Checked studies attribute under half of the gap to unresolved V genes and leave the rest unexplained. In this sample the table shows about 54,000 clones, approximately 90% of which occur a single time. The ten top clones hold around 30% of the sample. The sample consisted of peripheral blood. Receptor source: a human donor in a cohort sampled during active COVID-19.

The CDR3, as DNA: TGTGCCAGCTCACCAGATGTGGCGGGTTACAATGAGCAGTTCTTC. It encodes CASSPDVAGYNEQFF. This chain joins TRBV18 and TRBJ2-1, with D maybe TRBD2 (5 bases). CDR1 is KGHSH, CDR2 LQKENI, per germline. The CDR3 has 15 residues. Trimming took off 2 bases at V and 4 bases at J, with 12 bases between the two ends.

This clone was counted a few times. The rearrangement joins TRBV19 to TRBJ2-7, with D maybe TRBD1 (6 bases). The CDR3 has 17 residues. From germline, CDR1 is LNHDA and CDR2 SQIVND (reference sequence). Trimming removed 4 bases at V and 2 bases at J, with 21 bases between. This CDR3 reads CASSNPSGQSLTYEQYF. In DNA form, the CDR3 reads TGTGCCAGTAGTAACCCCTCGGGACAATCATTAACCTACGAGCAGTACTTC. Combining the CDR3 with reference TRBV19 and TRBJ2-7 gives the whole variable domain DGGITQSPKYLFRKEGQNVTLSCEQNLNHDAMYWYRQDPGQGLRLIYYSQIVNDFQKGDIAEGYSVSREKKESFPLTVTSAQKNPTAFYLCASSNPSGQSLTYEQYFGPGTRLTVT.

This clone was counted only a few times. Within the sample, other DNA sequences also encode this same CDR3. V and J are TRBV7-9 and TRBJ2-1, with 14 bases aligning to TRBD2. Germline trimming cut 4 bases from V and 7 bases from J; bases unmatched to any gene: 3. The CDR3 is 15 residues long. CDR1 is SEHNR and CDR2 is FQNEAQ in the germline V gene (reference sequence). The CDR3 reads CASSSGLAGVNEQFF. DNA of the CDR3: TGTGCCAGCAGCTCGGGACTAGCGGGAGTAAATGAGCAGTTCTTC.

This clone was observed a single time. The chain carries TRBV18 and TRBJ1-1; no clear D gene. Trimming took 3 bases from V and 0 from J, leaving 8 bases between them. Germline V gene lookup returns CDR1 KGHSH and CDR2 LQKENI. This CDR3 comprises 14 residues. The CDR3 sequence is CASSPDTVNTEAFF. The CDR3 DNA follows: TGTGCCAGCTCACCGGATACAGTGAACACTGAAGCTTTCTTT.

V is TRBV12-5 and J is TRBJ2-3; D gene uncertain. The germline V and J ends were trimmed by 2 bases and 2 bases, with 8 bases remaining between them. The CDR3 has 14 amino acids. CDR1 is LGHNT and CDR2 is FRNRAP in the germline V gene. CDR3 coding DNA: TGTGCTAGTGGTTTGAGCCGTACCACAGATACGCAGTATTTT. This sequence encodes CASGLSRTTDTQYF.

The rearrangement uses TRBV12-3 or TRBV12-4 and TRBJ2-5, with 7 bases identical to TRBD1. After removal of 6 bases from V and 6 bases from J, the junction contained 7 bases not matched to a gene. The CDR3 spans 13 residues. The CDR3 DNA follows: TGTGCCAGCAGCACGGGACAGATCAAGACCCAGTACTTC. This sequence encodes CASSTGQIKTQYF.

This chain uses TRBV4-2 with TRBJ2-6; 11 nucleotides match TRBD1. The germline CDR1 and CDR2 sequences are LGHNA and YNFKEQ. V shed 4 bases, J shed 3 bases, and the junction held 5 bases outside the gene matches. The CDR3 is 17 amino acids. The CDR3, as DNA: TGTGCCAGCAGCCTCGGACAGGGGGCAGGTGGGGCCAACGTCCTGACTTTC. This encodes CASSLGQGAGGANVLTF.

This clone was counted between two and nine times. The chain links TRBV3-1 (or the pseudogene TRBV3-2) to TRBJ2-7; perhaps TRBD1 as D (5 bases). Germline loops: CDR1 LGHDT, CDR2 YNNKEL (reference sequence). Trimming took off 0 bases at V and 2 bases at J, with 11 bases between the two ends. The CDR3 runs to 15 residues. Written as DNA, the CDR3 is TGTGCCAGCAGCCAAGATCGAAGGGGAACCTACGAGCAGTACTTC. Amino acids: CASSQDRRGTYEQYF.

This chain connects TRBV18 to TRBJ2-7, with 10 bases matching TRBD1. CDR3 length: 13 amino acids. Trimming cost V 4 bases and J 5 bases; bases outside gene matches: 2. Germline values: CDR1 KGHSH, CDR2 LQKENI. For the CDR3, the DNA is TGTGCCAGCTCACTCGGACAGGGGGACGAGCAGTACTTC. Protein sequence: CASSLGQGDEQYF.

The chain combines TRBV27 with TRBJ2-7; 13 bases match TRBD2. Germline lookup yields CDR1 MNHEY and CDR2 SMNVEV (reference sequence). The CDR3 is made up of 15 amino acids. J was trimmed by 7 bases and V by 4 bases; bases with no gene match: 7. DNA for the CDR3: TGTGCCAGCAGTTGGGGACTAGCGGGATCTGGAGAGCAGTACTTC. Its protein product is CASSWGLAGSGEQYF.

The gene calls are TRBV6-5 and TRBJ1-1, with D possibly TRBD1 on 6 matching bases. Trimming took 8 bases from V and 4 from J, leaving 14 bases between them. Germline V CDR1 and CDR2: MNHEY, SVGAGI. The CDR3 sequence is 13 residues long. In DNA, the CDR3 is TGTGCCAGCCTAAGAAGGGGGAGCACTGAAGCTTTCTTT. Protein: CASLRRGSTEAFF.